The rows below give T cell receptor beta chains drawn from one sample of a study of human T cells and chemical hapten exposure. TCRdb itself ran the RACE reads through MiXCR, one entry per CDR3 protein. The repertoire holds under 200,000 distinct CDR3 sequences, under 35% seen once, with less than 3% in the top ten. The sample here was whole blood, taken in connection with sensitization to the hapten diphenylcyclopropenone (DPC). The receptor set was obtained from a young woman with alopecia areata. Some clones in this sample may be carry-over from other donors' samples. Both conserved end residues are part of each CDR3. A D gene is named only where the DNA matches it firmly. A row's size may be missing; if present it is once, few, many or a size class.

j_call	d_call	v_call	clone_size	cdr3_nt	cdr3_aa
TRBJ2-7	TRBD2	TRBV4-3	-	TGCGCCAGCAGCCAAGGACTAGCCCACGAGCAGTACTTC	CASSQGLAHEQYF
TRBJ2-1	-	TRBV28	many	TGTGCCAGCAGTTTAGAGCGTCTTGAGCAGTTCTTC	CASSLERLEQFF
TRBJ2-1	TRBD2	TRBV5-1	-	TGCGCCAGCAGCTTGTCTACTAGCGGGAGCAATGAGCAGTTCTTC	CASSLSTSGSNEQFF
TRBJ1-5	TRBD1	TRBV24-1	-	TGTGCCACCAGAGACAGGGATCAGCCCCAGCATTTT	CATRDRDQPQHF
TRBJ2-7	TRBD2	TRBV6-5	-	TGTGCCAGCAGTTACTCGGGCGGGGGGAGCTCCTACGAGCAGTACTTC	CASSYSGGGSSYEQYF
TRBJ1-5	-	TRBV28	-	TGTGCCAGCAGTTTCGGGACCTATAGCAATCAGCCCCAGCATTTT	CASSFGTYSNQPQHF
TRBJ2-1	TRBD1	TRBV5-6	-	TGTGCCAGCAGCTTTACGGGACAGGGCACCTATGAGCAGTTCTTC	CASSFTGQGTYEQFF
TRBJ2-7	-	TRBV29-1	-	TGCAGCGTTGTTTGGAAGGCCTCCTACGAGCAGTACTTC	CSVVWKASYEQYF
TRBJ2-1	-	TRBV25-1	once	TGTGCCAGCAGTGGACGCACAAACAGGCCCTATGAGCAGTTCTTC	CASSGRTNRPYEQFF
TRBJ2-3	-	TRBV29-1	few	TGCAGCGTTGTAAGGTCGGGGGGCCTCACAGATACGCAGTATTTT	CSVVRSGGLTDTQYF
TRBJ1-1	TRBD1	TRBV5-1	-	TGCGCCAGCAGCAGAGCGACAGGGTTGAACACTGAAGCTTTCTTT	CASSRATGLNTEAFF
TRBJ2-3	-	TRBV10-3	few	TGTGCCATCAGTGGAACAGAGCCTACAGATACGCAGTATTTT	CAISGTEPTDTQYF
TRBJ2-1	-	TRBV20-1	-	TGCAGTGCTGGGGCCCCCGTGGCCTCCTACAATGAGCAGTTCTTC	CSAGAPVASYNEQFF
TRBJ2-1	-	TRBV29-1	few	TGCAGCGTCGCCGGGACGTCCTTGGGTGAGCAGTTCTTC	CSVAGTSLGEQFF
TRBJ2-5	TRBD2	TRBV20-1	few	TGCAGGGCAGGACTAGCGGGAGGAGAGACCCAGTACTTC	CRAGLAGGETQYF
TRBJ2-7	-	TRBV28	-	TGTGCCAGCAGTCCAAGTGGGGTACCCTACGAGCAGTACTTC	CASSPSGVPYEQYF
TRBJ1-1	-	TRBV2	-	TGTGCCACGAGTTCGGACATGAACACTGAAGCTTTCTTT	CATSSDMNTEAFF
TRBJ1-4	-	TRBV7-2	once	TGTGCCAGCAGCTTAGGGTTAACTAATGAAAAACTGTTTTTT	CASSLGLTNEKLFF
TRBJ2-3	TRBD2	TRBV28	-	TGTGCCAGCAGTAGCGGGATGGGCACAGATACGCAGTATTTT	CASSSGMGTDTQYF
TRBJ2-7	-	TRBV5-1	-	TGCGCCAGCAGCTTGGAGGGCGGCTATCTTTACGAGCAGTACTTC	CASSLEGGYLYEQYF
TRBJ2-1	TRBD2	TRBV7-2	-	TGTGCCAGCACCCGGACGACTAGCGGTCCCTATGAGCAGTTCTTC	CASTRTTSGPYEQFF
TRBJ1-1	TRBD1	TRBV29-1	-	TGCAGAGGAGGCCGGGACAGGTTCTCTGAAGCTTTCTTT	CRGGRDRFSEAFF
TRBJ2-5	TRBD2	TRBV20-1	few	TGCAGTGCTATCCTTCAGGGACTAGCGGGAGGTCGGTTAGAGACCCAGTACTTC	CSAILQGLAGGRLETQYF
TRBJ2-1	TRBD2	TRBV5-4	-	TGTGCCAGCAGCCTCCTAGCGGGAGGGCGCTATGAGCAGTTCTTC	CASSLLAGGRYEQFF
TRBJ2-6	-	TRBV5-1	-	TGCGCCAGCAGCTCCGACCCACCAGGGTCTGGGGCCAACGTCCTGACTTTC	CASSSDPPGSGANVLTF
TRBJ1-5	-	TRBV2	-	TGTGCCAGCAGAGGACAGAGTATTAAGAATCAGCCCCAGCATTTT	CASRGQSIKNQPQHF
TRBJ2-1	-	TRBV7-9	-	TGTGCCAGCAGCTCAAACAGGGAAAATAGCCGAGAAGAGCAGTTCTTC	CASSSNRENSREEQFF
TRBJ1-1	-	TRBV6-5	-	TGTGCCAGCAGTTACTCAACCCAGGAGCGAGCTTTCTTT	CASSYSTQERAFF
TRBJ1-1	-	TRBV5-1	-	TGCGCGGGGGGGGGTTCATGGAACACTGAAGCTTTCTTT	CAGGGSWNTEAFF
TRBJ2-1	TRBD2	TRBV2	-	TGTGCCAGCAGTTATGGGACTAGCGGGAGCAATGAGCAGTTCTTC	CASSYGTSGSNEQFF
TRBJ2-7	-	TRBV9	-	TGTGCCAGCAGCGTAGGGTGGATAGCAGACGAGCAGTACTTC	CASSVGWIADEQYF
TRBJ1-5	-	TRBV20-1	-	TGCAGTGCTAGTGTGGGGGGGAAGGAGCCCCAGCATTTT	CSASVGGKEPQHF
TRBJ2-2	TRBD1	TRBV5-1	-	TGCGCCAGCAGCCGAGACAGGGGCGGCGCCGGGGAGCTGTTTTTT	CASSRDRGGAGELFF
TRBJ1-2	TRBD1	TRBV28	few	TGTGCCAGCAGTTTACCAGGGGGCCTTTATGGCTACACCTTC	CASSLPGGLYGYTF
TRBJ2-5	TRBD2	TRBV9	few	TGTGCCAGCAGCGGGGGACCCAGCGGGGGAGAAGAGACCCAGTACTTC	CASSGGPSGGEETQYF
TRBJ2-5	TRBD2	TRBV6-5	-	TGTGCCAGCAGTTACTATGGCGGGGGGGAGACCCAGTACTTC	CASSYYGGGETQYF
TRBJ1-5	-	TRBV18	few	TGTGCCAGCTCACCAGAGGGGTCGGCCGGCAGACAGCCCCAGCATTTT	CASSPEGSAGRQPQHF
TRBJ1-6	-	TRBV11-2	few	TGTGCCAGCAGCGGCAGGGTTTCACCCCTCCACTTT	CASSGRVSPLHF